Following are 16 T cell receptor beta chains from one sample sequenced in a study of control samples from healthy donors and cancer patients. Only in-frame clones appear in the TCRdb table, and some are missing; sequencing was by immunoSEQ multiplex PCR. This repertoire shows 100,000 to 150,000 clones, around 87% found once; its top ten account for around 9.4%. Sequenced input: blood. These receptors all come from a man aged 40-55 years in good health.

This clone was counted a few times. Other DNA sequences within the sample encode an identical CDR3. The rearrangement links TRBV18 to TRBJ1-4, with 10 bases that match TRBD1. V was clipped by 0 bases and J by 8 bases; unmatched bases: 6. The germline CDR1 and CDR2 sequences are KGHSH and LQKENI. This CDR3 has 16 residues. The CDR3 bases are TGTGCCAGCTCACCACCGAGGGGACAGGGGAACGAAAAACTGTTTTTT. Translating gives CASSPPRGQGNEKLFF.

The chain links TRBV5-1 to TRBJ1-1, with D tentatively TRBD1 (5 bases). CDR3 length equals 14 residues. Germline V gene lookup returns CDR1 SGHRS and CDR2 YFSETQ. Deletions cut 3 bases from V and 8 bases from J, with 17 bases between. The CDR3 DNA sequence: TGCGCCAGCAGCTCCCAAGAGGGGACGACGGAAGCTTTCTTT. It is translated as CASSSQEGTTEAFF.

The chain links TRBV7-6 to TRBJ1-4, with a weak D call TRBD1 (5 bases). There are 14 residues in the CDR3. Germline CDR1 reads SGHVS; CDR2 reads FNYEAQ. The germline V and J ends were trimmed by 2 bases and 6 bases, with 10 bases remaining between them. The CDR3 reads CASSLRGRDEKLFF. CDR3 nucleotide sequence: TGTGCCAGCAGCTTACGGGGGAGAGATGAAAAACTGTTTTTT.

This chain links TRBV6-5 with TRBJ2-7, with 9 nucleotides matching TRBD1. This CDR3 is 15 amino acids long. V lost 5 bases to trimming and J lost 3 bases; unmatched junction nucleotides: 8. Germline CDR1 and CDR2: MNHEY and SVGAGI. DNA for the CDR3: TGTGCCAGCAGTAGATCGGGACAGGGAGTCTACGAGCAGTACTTC. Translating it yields CASSRSGQGVYEQYF.

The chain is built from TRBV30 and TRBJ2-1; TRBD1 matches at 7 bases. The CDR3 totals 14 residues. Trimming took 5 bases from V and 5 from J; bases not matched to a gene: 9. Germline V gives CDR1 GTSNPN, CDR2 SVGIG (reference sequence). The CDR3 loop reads CAWGTAPLDNEQFF. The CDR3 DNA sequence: TGTGCCTGGGGGACAGCTCCGTTAGACAATGAGCAGTTCTTC.

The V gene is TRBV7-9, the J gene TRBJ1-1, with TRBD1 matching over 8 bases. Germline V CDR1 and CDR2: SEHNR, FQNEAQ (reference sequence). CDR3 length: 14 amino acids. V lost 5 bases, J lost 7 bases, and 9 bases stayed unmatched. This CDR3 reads CASSVDRGLREAFF. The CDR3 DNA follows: TGTGCCAGCAGCGTAGACAGGGGACTACGTGAAGCTTTCTTT.

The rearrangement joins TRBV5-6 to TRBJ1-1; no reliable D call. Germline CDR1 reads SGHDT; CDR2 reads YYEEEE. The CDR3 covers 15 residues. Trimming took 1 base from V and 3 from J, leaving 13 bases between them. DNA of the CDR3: TGTGCCAGCAGCTTGCTTCCCGCCTGGGACACTGAAGCTTTCTTT. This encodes CASSLLPAWDTEAFF.

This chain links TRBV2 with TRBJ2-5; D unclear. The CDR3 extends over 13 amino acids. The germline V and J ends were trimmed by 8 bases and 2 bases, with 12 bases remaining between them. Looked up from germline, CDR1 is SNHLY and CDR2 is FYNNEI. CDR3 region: CASLRYPQETQYF. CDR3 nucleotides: TGTGCCAGCTTACGGTACCCTCAAGAGACCCAGTACTTC.

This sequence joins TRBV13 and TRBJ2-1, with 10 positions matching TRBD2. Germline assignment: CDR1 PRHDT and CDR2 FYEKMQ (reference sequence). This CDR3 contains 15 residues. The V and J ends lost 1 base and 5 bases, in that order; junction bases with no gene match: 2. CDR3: CASSLVLAGDNEQFF. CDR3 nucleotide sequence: TGTGCCAGCAGCTTAGTTCTAGCGGGGGACAATGAGCAGTTCTTC.

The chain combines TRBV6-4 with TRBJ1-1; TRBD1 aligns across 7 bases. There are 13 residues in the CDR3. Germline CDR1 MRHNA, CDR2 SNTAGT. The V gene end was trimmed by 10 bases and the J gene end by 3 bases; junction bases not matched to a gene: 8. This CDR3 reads CAISDRVYTEAFF. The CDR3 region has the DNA TGTGCCATTTCAGACAGGGTGTACACTGAAGCTTTCTTT.

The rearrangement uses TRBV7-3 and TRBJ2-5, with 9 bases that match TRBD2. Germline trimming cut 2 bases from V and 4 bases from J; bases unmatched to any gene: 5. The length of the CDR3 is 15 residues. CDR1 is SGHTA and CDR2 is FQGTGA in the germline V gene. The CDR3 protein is CASSLSAGGPETQYF. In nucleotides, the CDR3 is TGTGCCAGCAGCTTATCCGCGGGGGGGCCAGAGACCCAGTACTTC.

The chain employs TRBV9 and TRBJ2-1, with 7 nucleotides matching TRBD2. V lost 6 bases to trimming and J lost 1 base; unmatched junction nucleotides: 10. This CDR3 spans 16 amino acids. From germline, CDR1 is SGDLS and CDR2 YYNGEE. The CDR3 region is CASTRTVGGSYNEQFF. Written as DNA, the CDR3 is TGTGCCAGCACCCGTACCGTGGGGGGGTCCTACAATGAGCAGTTCTTC.

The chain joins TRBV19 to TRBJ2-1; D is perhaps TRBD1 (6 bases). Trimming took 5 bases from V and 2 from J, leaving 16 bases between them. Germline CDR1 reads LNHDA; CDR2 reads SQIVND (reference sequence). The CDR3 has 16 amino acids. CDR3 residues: CASSGPESGAYNEQFF. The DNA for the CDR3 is TGTGCCAGTAGTGGCCCGGAGTCAGGGGCCTACAATGAGCAGTTCTTC.

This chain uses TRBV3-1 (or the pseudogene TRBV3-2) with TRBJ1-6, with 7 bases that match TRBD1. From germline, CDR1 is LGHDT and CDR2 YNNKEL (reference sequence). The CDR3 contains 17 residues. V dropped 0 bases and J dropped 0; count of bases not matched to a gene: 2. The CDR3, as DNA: TGTGCCAGCAGCCAAGATCAGGGGGGCTCCTATAATTCACCCCTCCACTTT. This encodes CASSQDQGGSYNSPLHF.

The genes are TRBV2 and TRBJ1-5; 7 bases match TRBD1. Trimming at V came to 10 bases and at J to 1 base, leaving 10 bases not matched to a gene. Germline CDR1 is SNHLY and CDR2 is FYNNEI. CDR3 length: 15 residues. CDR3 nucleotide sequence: TGTGCCACCCACAGGGGCGGGGGGAGCAATCAGCCCCAGCATTTT. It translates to CATHRGGGSNQPQHF.

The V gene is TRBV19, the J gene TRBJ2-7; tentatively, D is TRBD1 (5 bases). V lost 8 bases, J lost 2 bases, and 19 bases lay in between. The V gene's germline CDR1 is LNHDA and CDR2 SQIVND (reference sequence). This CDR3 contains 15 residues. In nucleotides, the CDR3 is TGTGCCAGTTCATATAGTGCAGGGTTTGCCTACGAGCAGTACTTC. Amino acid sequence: CASSYSAGFAYEQYF.